A single sample gave rise to the 7 T cell receptor beta chains below, sequenced in a study of Ad26.COV2.S vaccination and SARS-CoV-2 variants. Libraries were prepared by immunoSEQ multiplex PCR; TCRdb keeps only in-frame clonotypes and omits some of them. The repertoire holds 380,000 or so clones, with 85% to 90% as singletons. Documented treatment: around 19 received Ad26.COV2.S at low or high dose, single or two shots; roughly 5 received placebo; per-sample allocation not given. Samples came from day 63 after the first vaccine or placebo injection. The sample here was peripheral blood, taken in a trial of Ad26.COV2.S vaccine versus placebo. The receptors were gathered from a person between 18 and 65 years old who received the Ad26.COV2.S COVID-19 vaccine or a placebo.

V gene TRBV5-5 combines with J gene TRBJ2-7; possibly TRBD2 for D (5 bases). CDR3 length equals 15 residues. The V gene lost 2 bases and the J gene lost 3 bases, with 15 bases spanning the gap. The germline gives CDR1 SGHKS, CDR2 YYEKEE (reference sequence). CDR3 amino acids: CASSFFLSEVYEQYF. As DNA, the CDR3 is TGTGCCAGCAGCTTTTTTCTTAGCGAAGTCTACGAGCAGTACTTC.

To note about this clone: Other DNA sequences in this sample translate to the same CDR3. The gene calls are TRBV7-9 and TRBJ1-1; TRBD1 is a possible D gene (5 bases). Trimming pared 3 bases from V and 1 base from J, leaving 6 bases between. Germline CDR1 SEHNR, CDR2 FQNEAQ (reference sequence). There are 13 residues in the CDR3. DNA of the CDR3: TGTGCCAGCAGCTTGCAGGGGAACACTGAAGCTTTCTTT. It codes for CASSLQGNTEAFF.

The chain couples TRBV24-1 to TRBJ2-2; no clear D. This CDR3 comprises 13 residues. From germline, CDR1 is KGHDR and CDR2 SFDVKD. The V gene lost 5 bases and the J gene lost 6 bases, with 9 bases spanning the gap. This chain's CDR3 is CATSGGVAGELFF. The CDR3 nucleotides are TGTGCCACCAGTGGGGGTGTTGCCGGGGAGCTGTTTTTT.

Only one count was recorded for this clone. This chain links TRBV6-2 or TRBV6-3 with TRBJ1-1; possible D gene TRBD1, 5 bases. The CDR3 runs 16 residues. V gave up 2 bases and J gave up 1 base, with 14 bases separating them. Germline V lookup: CDR1 MNHEY, CDR2 SVGEGT. The chain's CDR3 is CASSYTLKGKNTEAFF. CDR3 nucleotides: TGTGCCAGCAGTTACACTCTAAAGGGGAAGAACACTGAAGCTTTCTTT.

The chain has TRBV5-1 and TRBJ2-1; D gene uncertain. Germline-derived CDR1 and CDR2 are SGHRS and YFSETQ. The CDR3 is 13 residues long. Trimming took 1 base from V and 7 from J, leaving 9 bases between them. The CDR3 nucleotides are TGCGCCAGCAGCTTGTCTCCCGGTAATGAGCAGTTCTTC. Its translation: CASSLSPGNEQFF.

The chain has TRBV2 and TRBJ2-1, with TRBD2 matching 7 bases. The CDR3 is made up of 13 amino acids. Germline V lookup: CDR1 SNHLY, CDR2 FYNNEI. The J segment lost 5 bases and the V segment lost 6 bases, leaving 4 bases of the junction unmatched. The CDR3 DNA sequence: TGTGCCAGCAGGACGGGACTAAACAATGAGCAGTTCTTC. This sequence encodes CASRTGLNNEQFF.

V is TRBV11-2 and J is TRBJ2-7; D gene ambiguous. This CDR3 comprises 14 residues. With 0 bases removed from V and 0 bases from J, the gap between germline ends came to 6 bases. The germline CDR1 and CDR2 sequences are SGHAT and FQNNGV. The CDR3 reads CASSLDYGSYEQYF. Written as DNA, the CDR3 is TGTGCCAGCAGCTTAGATTATGGCTCCTACGAGCAGTACTTC.